The 5 T cell receptor beta chains below all came from one sample that was sequenced in a study of radiotherapy plus CTLA-4 blockade in lung cancer. Sequencing used immunoSEQ multiplex PCR; TCRdb keeps in-frame clones, though not all of them. The table lists 85,000 to 90,000 clones, around 90% of them singletons. The starting material was peripheral blood, obtained from a patient treated with radiotherapy plus ipilimumab. These TCRs come from a human donor with non-small cell lung cancer that progressed on radiotherapy plus ipilimumab.

This clone occurred a few times. The chain is built from TRBV18 and TRBJ1-2; D is uncertain. CDR1 and CDR2 from the germline V gene are KGHSH and LQKENI. V was cut by 0 bases and J by 4 bases, with 3 bases left in between. The CDR3 loop spans 12 amino acids. This CDR3 reads CASSPPGYGYTF. DNA of the CDR3: TGTGCCAGCTCACCACCGGGCTATGGCTACACCTTC.

This sequence joins TRBV6-5 and TRBJ1-5, with 9 bases lining up with TRBD1. Germline V CDR1 and CDR2: MNHEY, SVGAGI. This CDR3 has 15 amino acids. V lost 6 bases to trimming and J lost 1 base; unmatched junction nucleotides: 4. CDR3 sequence reads: CASRIGTGSNQPQHF. In DNA, the CDR3 is TGTGCCAGCAGGATCGGGACAGGGAGCAATCAGCCCCAGCATTTT.

The chain uses TRBV7-9 and TRBJ2-1, with 14 positions matching TRBD2. With 4 bases clipped from V and 10 bases from J, the junction kept 9 bases outside the gene matches. The CDR3 runs 16 residues. In germline, CDR1 is SEHNR, CDR2 FQNEAQ (reference sequence). DNA of the CDR3: TGTGCCAGCAGCTCCCGACTAGCGGGAGGGTCGTGGGAGCAGTTCTTC. Its translation: CASSSRLAGGSWEQFF. Full variable domain (missing parts from reference TRBV7-9 and TRBJ2-1): DTGVSQNPRHKITKRGQNVTFRCDPISEHNRLYWYRQTLGQGPEFLTYFQNEAQLEKSRLLSDRFSAERPKGSFSTLEIQRTEQGDSAMYLCASSSRLAGGSWEQFFGPGTRLTVL.

V usage is TRBV11-1 and J usage is TRBJ2-5; no clear D. The CDR3 runs 13 residues. V shed 0 bases and J shed 5 bases, with 7 bases lying between them. The germline CDR1 and CDR2 sequences are SGHAT and FQDESV (reference sequence). The DNA for the CDR3 is TGTGCCAGCAGCTTAGCCCACCTGGAGACCCAGTACTTC. It codes for CASSLAHLETQYF.

The chain joins TRBV6-6 to TRBJ2-2; 8 positions match TRBD2. CDR3 length equals 16 residues. Germline V gives CDR1 MNHNY, CDR2 SVGAGI (reference sequence). J lost 3 bases, V lost 6 bases, and 9 bases had no gene match. The CDR3 loop reads CASSEYSGGDTGELFF. As DNA, the CDR3 is TGTGCCAGCAGCGAATACAGCGGGGGAGACACCGGGGAGCTGTTTTTT.